The subject of this entry is one T cell receptor beta chain. The target of this receptor is not known. Base qualities were left out, and no much larger clone turns up one base away. Inclusive of the bounding cysteine and phenylalanine, the CDR3 is 12 residues long. Just CDR3 DNA is preserved here, 36 bases in frame from base 1. V lost 6 bases and J lost 7 bases; the stretch between them is 13 bases long. According to the germline V gene, CDR1 reads SQVTM and CDR2 reads ANQGSEA. The immunoSEQ Assay, a bias-controlled multiplex PCR, was used to amplify TCRbeta CDR3 regions from genomic DNA. The paper's data handling went like this. Nucleated cell counts per sample were estimated from amplification of reference gene primers within the assay. To quantify the absolute abundance of each unique TCRbeta CDR3 rearrangement, sequence reads were collapsed and filtered. For each sample, productive Simpson clonality was calculated by taking the square root of Simpson's diversity index across productive rearrangements. TCRdb took over this immuneACCESS table, retaining in-frame rearrangements with V and J assigned. Such tables are incomplete; in checked studies, under half of the missing clones stem from an unresolved V gene, and the remainder is unexplained. Clone size and V and J calls were adopted from that table, with D and trimming inferred from the DNA. In this sample the table shows approximately 270,000 clones, roughly 88% of which occur a single time. 1.5% to 2% of the sample belongs to the ten largest clones.

In the prospective study, participants were about 18 to 100 years old, resided in 20 to 30 geographic areas of the United States, and were enrolled through a virtual design. In the prospective study, cohorts were assigned on the basis of participant-reported clinical history obtained from a screening survey and a study questionnaire. Recovered participants in ImmuneRACE Cohort 3 were defined as having two consecutive negative NP/OP PCR tests, clearance from a healthcare professional, or resolution of symptoms. In the prospective study, whole blood, serum and a nasopharyngeal or oropharyngeal swab were collected from each participant by mobile phlebotomists. Participants in the prospective study had the option to provide additional blood draws and questionnaires over a roughly 2-month period. Blood samples from the prospective study were shipped frozen or at room temperature prior to DNA extraction.

The data are from a study of blood T cell repertoires in COVID-19 (dated by TCRdb to the early 2020s). In the study overall: Samples from collaborators originated in the United States, Italy and Spain and spanned both the acute and convalescent phases of COVID-19. The repertoires were released in a freely available public database intended as a resource for research on the immune response to SARS-CoV-2. The dataset comprised deeply sampled blood TCRbeta repertoires from subjects exposed to, actively infected with, or recovered from COVID-19. Samples were obtained from the ongoing ImmuneRACE study (first 160 participants) and from 1,254 subjects provided by 6 global collaborators. The material from the prospective study consisted of cDNA or gDNA derived from T cells, B-cell-depleted T cells, or PBMCs. Sample metadata almost always included a de-identified subject ID, COVID-19 status, age in years and sex. Where HLA class I and class II types were available, the types were taken from metadata supplied by the sample provider, not from assay-based typing.

On the study overall, not on this receptor specifically: The quantity of clinical and demographic metadata differed by source and by participant and was supplied without curation.

This TCR was sampled from a woman aged 50 to 60 who had recovered from COVID-19. The sample comprised PBMCs or T cells enriched from blood (not recorded which). In this chain, TRBV29-1 is recombined with TRBJ2-1; matching of 6 bases hints at TRBD1 as the D gene. The DNA reads as follows: TGCAGCGTCCGGACAGTGTTAAATGAGCAGTTCTTC. Its translation is CSVRTVLNEQFF.